This T cell receptor (beta chain) was observed in a study of OX40 agonist ivuxolimab in advanced cancers. About the study: Under the entry rules, prior anti-PD-1, anti-PD-L1 or anti-CTLA-4 therapy was allowed, and more than 35% had some. Study results and caveats: Normalized T-cell clonal expansion was also low in some nonresponders. The mean number of expanded clones was higher in CD8+ T cells than in CD4+. Individuals who were partial responders at 0.1-3.0 mg/kg had clonal expansion that ranked among the lowest.

Turning to this clone: Its antigen remains unidentified.

The table came from immunoSEQ multiplex PCR; TCRdb's copy has only in-frame clones and leaves some out. The sample yields 30,000 to 40,000 clones, about 89% seen once. V gave up 7 bases and J gave up 4 bases, with 11 bases separating them. Germline V gene data show CDR1 as MNHNS and CDR2 as SASEGT. This CDR3 has 13 residues. The chain employs TRBV6-1 and TRBJ1-3; no firm D call. The source material was CD4+ or CD8+ T cells sorted from blood, sampled in a trial of the OX40 agonist ivuxolimab. This sequence was found in an adult with an advanced solid tumor such as melanoma, head and neck, liver or kidney cancer. CDR3 nucleotide sequence: TGTGCCAGCACCGTTGGCAGGGGAAACACCATATATTTT. Translated, it gives CASTVGRGNTIYF.